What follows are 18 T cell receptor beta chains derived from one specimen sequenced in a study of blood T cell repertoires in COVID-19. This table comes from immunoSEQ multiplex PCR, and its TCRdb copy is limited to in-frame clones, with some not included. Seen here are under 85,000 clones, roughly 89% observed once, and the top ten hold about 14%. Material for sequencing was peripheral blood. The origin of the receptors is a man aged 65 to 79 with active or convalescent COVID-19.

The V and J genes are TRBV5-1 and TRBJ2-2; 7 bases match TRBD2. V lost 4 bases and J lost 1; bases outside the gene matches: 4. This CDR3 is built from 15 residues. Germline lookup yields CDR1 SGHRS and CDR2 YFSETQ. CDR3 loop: CASSLPGGNTGELFF. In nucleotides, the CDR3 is TGCGCCAGCAGCCTGCCGGGGGGGAACACCGGGGAGCTGTTTTTT.

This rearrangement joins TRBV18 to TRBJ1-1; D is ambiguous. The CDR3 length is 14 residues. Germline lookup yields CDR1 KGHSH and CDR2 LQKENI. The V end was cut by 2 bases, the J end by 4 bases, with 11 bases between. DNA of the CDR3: TGTGCCAGCTCACCAAGGGAGGGATCCACTGAAGCTTTCTTT. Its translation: CASSPREGSTEAFF.

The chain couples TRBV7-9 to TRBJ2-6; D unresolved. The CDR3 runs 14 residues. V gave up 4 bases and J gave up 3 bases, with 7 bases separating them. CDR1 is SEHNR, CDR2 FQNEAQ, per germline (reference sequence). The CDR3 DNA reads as TGTGCCAGCAGCTCTTTCTATGGGGCCAACGTCCTGACTTTC. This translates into CASSSFYGANVLTF.

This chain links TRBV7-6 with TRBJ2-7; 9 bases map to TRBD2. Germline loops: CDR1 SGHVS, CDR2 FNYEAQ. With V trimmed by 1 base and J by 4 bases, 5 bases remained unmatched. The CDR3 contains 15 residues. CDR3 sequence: CASSLGSGGPYEQYF. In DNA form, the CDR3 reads TGTGCCAGCAGCTTAGGTAGCGGGGGTCCATACGAGCAGTACTTC.

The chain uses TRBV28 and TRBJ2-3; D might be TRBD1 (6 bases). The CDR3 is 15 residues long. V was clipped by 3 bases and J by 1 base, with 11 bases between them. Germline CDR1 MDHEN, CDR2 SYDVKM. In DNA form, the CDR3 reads TGTGCCAGCAGTTTCATCGCAGGGGGCACAGATACGCAGTATTTT. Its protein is CASSFIAGGTDTQYF.

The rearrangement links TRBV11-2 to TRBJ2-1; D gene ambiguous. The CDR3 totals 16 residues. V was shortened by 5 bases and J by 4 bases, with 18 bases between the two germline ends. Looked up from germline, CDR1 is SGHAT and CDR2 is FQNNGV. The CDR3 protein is CASSPLSPLNYNEQFF. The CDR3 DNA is TGTGCCAGCAGCCCCCTGAGCCCCTTGAATTACAATGAGCAGTTCTTC.

The CDR3: CASRDGTSGNTIYF. CDR3 DNA sequence: TGTGCCAGCAGGGACGGGACTTCTGGAAACACCATATATTTT. V and J are TRBV25-1 and TRBJ1-3, with a possible D match to TRBD1 (5 bases). The CDR3 is 14 amino acids. V lost 6 bases and J lost 1, with 10 bases in between. Germline loops: CDR1 MGHDK, CDR2 SYGVNS.

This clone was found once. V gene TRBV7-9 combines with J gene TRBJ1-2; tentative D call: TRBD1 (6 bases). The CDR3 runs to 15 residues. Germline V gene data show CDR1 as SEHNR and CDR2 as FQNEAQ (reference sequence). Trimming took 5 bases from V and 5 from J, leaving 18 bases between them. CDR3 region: CASSPEGGRRYGYTF. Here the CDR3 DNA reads TGTGCCAGCAGCCCCGAGGGGGGGCGCCGGTATGGCTACACCTTC.

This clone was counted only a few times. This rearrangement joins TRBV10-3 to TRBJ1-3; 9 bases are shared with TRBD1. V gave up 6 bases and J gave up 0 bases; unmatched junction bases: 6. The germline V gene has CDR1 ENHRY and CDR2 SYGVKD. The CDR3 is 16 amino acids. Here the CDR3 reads CAISPGQGHSGNTIYF. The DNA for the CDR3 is TGTGCCATCAGCCCGGGACAGGGACACTCTGGAAACACCATATATTTT.

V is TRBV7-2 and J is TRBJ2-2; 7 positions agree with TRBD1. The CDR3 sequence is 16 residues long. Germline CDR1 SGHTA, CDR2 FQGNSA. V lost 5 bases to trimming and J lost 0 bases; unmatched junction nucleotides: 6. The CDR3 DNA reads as TGTGCCAGCAGCCCCCAAGGACAGGCGAACACCGGGGAGCTGTTTTTT. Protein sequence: CASSPQGQANTGELFF. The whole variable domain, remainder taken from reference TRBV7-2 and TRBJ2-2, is GAGVSQSPSNKVTEKGKDVELRCDPISGHTALYWYRQSLGQGLEFLIYFQGNSAPDKSGLPSDRFSAERTGGSVSTLTIQRTQQEDSAVYLCASSPQGQANTGELFFGEGSRLTVL.

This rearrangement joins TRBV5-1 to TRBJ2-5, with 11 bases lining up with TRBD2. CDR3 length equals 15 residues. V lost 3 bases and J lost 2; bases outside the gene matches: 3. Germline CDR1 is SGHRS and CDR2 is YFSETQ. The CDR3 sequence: CASSSLAGVQETQYF. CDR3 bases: TGCGCCAGCAGCTCACTAGCGGGAGTGCAAGAGACCCAGTACTTC.

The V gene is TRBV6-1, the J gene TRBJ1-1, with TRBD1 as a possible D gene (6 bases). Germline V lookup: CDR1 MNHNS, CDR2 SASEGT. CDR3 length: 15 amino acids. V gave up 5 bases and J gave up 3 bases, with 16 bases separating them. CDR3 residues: CASSTGTRRDTEAFF. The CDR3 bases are TGTGCCAGCAGTACCGGGACACGAAGGGACACTGAAGCTTTCTTT.

CDR3 coding DNA: TGTGCCAGCAGCGCAACACAGGGTAGGGAGACCCAGTACTTC. Encoded protein: CASSATQGRETQYF. The chain recombines TRBV9 with TRBJ2-5; possible D gene TRBD1, 6 bases. The germline V gene encodes CDR1 SGDLS and CDR2 YYNGEE. The CDR3 totals 14 residues. Trimming removed 3 bases at V and 5 bases at J, with 14 bases between.

CDR3 in DNA: TGTGCCAGCAGCTTAATCCTCCCCGTAGAGCAGTTCTTC. Protein sequence: CASSLILPVEQFF. The chain uses TRBV11-1 and TRBJ2-1; D not resolved. V was trimmed by 2 bases and J by 10 bases, leaving 12 bases between them. The CDR3 length is 13 residues. The germline V gene has CDR1 SGHAT and CDR2 FQDESV (reference sequence).

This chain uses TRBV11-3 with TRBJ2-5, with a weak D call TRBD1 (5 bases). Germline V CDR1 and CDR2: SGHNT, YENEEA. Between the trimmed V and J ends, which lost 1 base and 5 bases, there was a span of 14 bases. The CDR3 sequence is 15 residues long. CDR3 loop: CASSLGQGLGETQYF. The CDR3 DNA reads TGTGCCAGCAGCTTAGGCCAGGGATTGGGGGAGACCCAGTACTTC.

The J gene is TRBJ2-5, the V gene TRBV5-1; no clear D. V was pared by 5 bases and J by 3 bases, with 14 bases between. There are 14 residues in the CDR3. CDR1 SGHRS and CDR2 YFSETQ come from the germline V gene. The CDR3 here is CASRLSQVEETQYF. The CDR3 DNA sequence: TGCGCCAGCAGGTTGAGTCAGGTTGAAGAGACCCAGTACTTC.

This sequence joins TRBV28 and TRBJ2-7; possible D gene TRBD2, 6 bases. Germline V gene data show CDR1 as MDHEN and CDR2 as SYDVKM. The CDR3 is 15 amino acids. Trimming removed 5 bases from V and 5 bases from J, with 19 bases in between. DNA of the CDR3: TGTGCCAGCAGTGAAGTGGGGGGATCTTCGGACGAGCAGTACTTC. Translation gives CASSEVGGSSDEQYF.

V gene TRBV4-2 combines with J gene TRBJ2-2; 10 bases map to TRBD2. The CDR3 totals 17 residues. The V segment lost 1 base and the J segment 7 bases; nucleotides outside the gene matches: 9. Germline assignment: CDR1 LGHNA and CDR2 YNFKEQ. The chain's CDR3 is CASSQGSLAGDHGELFF. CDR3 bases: TGTGCCAGCAGCCAAGGGTCTCTAGCGGGAGACCACGGGGAGCTGTTTTTT.